Each of the 30 T cell receptor beta chains below was sequenced from the same sample in a study of T cell repertoires in cytomegalovirus infection. No antigen has been identified for these receptors. In TCRdb, the reads were re-called with MiXCR into one record per CDR3 protein. The sample includes some 920,000 distinct CDR3 sequences, roughly 31% of them seen just once. This sample comprised cultured CD8+ T cells from PBMCs, obtained from culture after CMV antigen stimulation. The receptors stem from a human donor in good health (CMV status not recorded). Some clones in this sample may be carry-over from other donors' samples.

The chain links TRBV7-2 to TRBJ1-1; a weak D match, TRBD1 (6 bases). Trimming left V 1 base short and J 11 bases short, with 14 bases between. The germline V gene encodes CDR1 SGHTA and CDR2 FQGNSA. The CDR3 runs 13 residues. The CDR3 region has the DNA TGTGCCAGCAGCTTAGGGGGGGGGGCTACGGCTTTCTTT. It is translated as CASSLGGGATAFF.

To note about this clonotype: Sequence at one end of the junction differs from germline and may be a read error. The rearrangement links TRBV7-6 to TRBJ2-2; tentative D call: TRBD1 (6 bases). CDR3 length equals 16 residues. From germline, CDR1 is SGHVS and CDR2 FNYEAQ. This CDR3 reads CASSLGAFANSGELFF. The DNA of the CDR3 is TGTGCCAGCAGCCTGGGGGCATTCGCGAACAGCGGGGAGCTGTTTTTT.

This clonotype occurred once. A read error may produce the germline difference seen at one junction end. The chain links TRBV4-1 to TRBJ1-4; 9 bases are shared with TRBD1. Germline-derived CDR1 and CDR2 are MGHRA and YSYEKL. The CDR3 totals 17 residues. This CDR3 is CASSLTKGQGFQEKLFF. The CDR3 DNA reads TGTGCCAGCAGCCTTACAAAAGGACAGGGGTTCCAGGAAAAACTGTTTTTT.

The rearrangement uses TRBV6-6 and TRBJ1-5, with no clear D. This CDR3 comprises 15 residues. CDR1 is MNHNY and CDR2 is SVGAGI in the germline V gene (reference sequence). V shed 3 bases and J shed 11 bases, with 20 bases lying between them. CDR3 DNA: TGTGCCAGCAGTTATGGAGACGGCCCTTTTTTCGCCCAGCATTTT. Translation: CASSYGDGPFFAQHF.

In its sample, this clonotype was seen a few times. The chain couples TRBV14 to TRBJ2-5; no firm D call. Trimming took 0 bases from V and 2 from J, leaving 4 bases between them. CDR1 SGHDN and CDR2 FVKESK come from the germline V gene. This CDR3 has 13 amino acids. This chain's CDR3 is CASSQEWQETQYF. Written as DNA, the CDR3 is TGTGCCAGCAGCCAAGAGTGGCAAGAGACCCAGTACTTC.

The CDR3 loop is CASSYGASYTEAFF. The DNA for the CDR3 is TGTGCCAGCAGTTACGGGGCGAGTTACACTGAAGCTTTCTTT. The rearrangement uses TRBV6-2 or TRBV6-3 and TRBJ1-1, with a tentative D call TRBD1 (5 bases). V lost 2 bases and J 3 bases, leaving 10 bases between the germline ends. The CDR3 is 14 residues long. Looked up from germline, CDR1 is MNHEY and CDR2 is SVGEGT.

This clonotype has more than one count but fewer than ten. The rearrangement joins TRBV13 to TRBJ1-5; 7 bases line up with TRBD1. Germline lookup yields CDR1 PRHDT and CDR2 FYEKMQ (reference sequence). The V and J ends lost 5 bases and 5 bases, in that order; junction bases with no gene match: 6. The CDR3 has 14 residues. The CDR3: CASSPRGLYQPQHF. The DNA of the CDR3 is TGTGCCAGCAGCCCGAGGGGGCTTTATCAGCCCCAGCATTTT.

This clonotype occurred a few times. The V and J genes are TRBV4-1 and TRBJ1-2; maybe TRBD1 (5 bases). The germline V gene has CDR1 MGHRA and CDR2 YSYEKL. V was cut by 8 bases and J by 6 bases, with 22 bases left in between. CDR3 length: 15 amino acids. The CDR3 nucleotides are TGCGCCAGCGGCGCTTCCGGGGACCGCATGGATGGCTACACCTTC. Translating it yields CASGASGDRMDGYTF.

This chain joins TRBV12-5 and TRBJ1-3, with a possible D match to TRBD1 (5 bases). Trimming left V 0 bases short and J 3 bases short, with 12 bases between. CDR3 length equals 16 residues. Germline V gene lookup returns CDR1 LGHNT and CDR2 FRNRAP. CDR3 loop: CASGLVTTVYGNTIYF. CDR3 nucleotides: TGTGCTAGTGGTTTGGTAACGACAGTCTATGGAAACACCATATATTTT.

The J gene is TRBJ2-3, the V gene TRBV5-1, with D perhaps TRBD2 (5 bases). The germline V and J ends were trimmed by 10 bases and 2 bases, with 17 bases remaining between them. The CDR3 sequence is 14 residues long. Germline V gene data show CDR1 as SGHRS and CDR2 as YFSETQ. The CDR3 sequence: CAARDLKDTDTQYF. The CDR3 DNA reads TGCGCCGCACGGGATCTGAAGGACACAGATACGCAGTATTTT.

The chain carries TRBV19 and TRBJ2-1; 10 bases fit TRBD2. Germline V gene data show CDR1 as LNHDA and CDR2 as SQIVND (reference sequence). V lost 5 bases to trimming and J lost 9 bases; unmatched junction nucleotides: 10. This CDR3 comprises 15 residues. This chain's CDR3 is CASSLSGGALGEQFF. The CDR3 DNA sequence: TGTGCCAGTAGTCTGAGCGGGGGGGCGTTGGGTGAGCAGTTCTTC.

This clonotype came up many times. The chain recombines TRBV7-6 with TRBJ1-1, with D uncertain. This CDR3 is 14 amino acids long. Trimming took 4 bases from V and 1 from J, leaving 10 bases between them. Germline CDR1 and CDR2: SGHVS and FNYEAQ. Here the CDR3 DNA reads TGTGCCAGCAGCTCTGGACGGTGGAACACTGAAGCTTTCTTT. Its protein product is CASSSGRWNTEAFF. Full variable domain (missing parts from reference TRBV7-6 and TRBJ1-1): GAGVSQSPRYKVTKRGQDVALRCDPISGHVSLYWYRQALGQGPEFLTYFNYEAQQDKSGLPNDRFSAERPEGSISTLTIQRTEQRDSAMYRCASSSGRWNTEAFFGQGTRLTVV.

The chain has TRBV2 and TRBJ2-3; D not certain. V lost 2 bases and J lost 4, with 7 bases in between. The CDR3 is 13 amino acids. CDR1 is SNHLY, CDR2 FYNNEI, per germline. CDR3 residues: CASSENYSDTQYF. DNA of the CDR3: TGTGCCAGCAGTGAAAACTACTCAGATACGCAGTATTTT. The variable domain in full, completed from reference TRBV2 and TRBJ2-3, reads EPEVTQTPSHQVTQMGQEVILRCVPISNHLYFYWYRQILGQKVEFLVSFYNNEISEKSEIFDDQFSVERPDGSNFTLKIRSTKLEDSAMYFCASSENYSDTQYFGPGTRLTVL.

This rearrangement joins TRBV19 to TRBJ1-5; tentatively, D is TRBD1 (6 bases). Trimming stripped 0 bases from V and 1 base from J, with 10 bases between. Germline V gene data show CDR1 as LNHDA and CDR2 as SQIVND (reference sequence). CDR3 length: 16 amino acids. The CDR3 DNA follows: TGTGCCAGTAGTATAGAGGGCAGGGGAAGCAATCAGCCCCAGCATTTT. Protein: CASSIEGRGSNQPQHF.

The chain carries TRBV4-3 and TRBJ2-1; 8 positions match TRBD1. Germline trimming cut 3 bases from V and 8 bases from J; bases unmatched to any gene: 6. This CDR3 region has 14 residues. Per germline, CDR1 LGHNA and CDR2 YSLEER. The DNA of the CDR3 is TGCGCCAGCAGCCAGCAAGACAGGGGCGATGAGCAGTTCTTC. Protein sequence: CASSQQDRGDEQFF.

This chain uses TRBV9 with TRBJ2-4, with a tentative D call TRBD1 (7 bases). Germline V gives CDR1 SGDLS, CDR2 YYNGEE. Trimming stripped 0 bases from V and 2 bases from J, with 12 bases between. The CDR3 covers 16 residues. The CDR3 spells CASSVGTGGSKNIQYF. The CDR3 DNA follows: TGTGCCAGCAGCGTAGGGACAGGAGGGTCCAAAAACATTCAGTACTTC.

This clonotype was counted a few times. The J gene is TRBJ1-1, the V gene TRBV13, with D tentatively TRBD1 (6 bases). The germline gives CDR1 PRHDT, CDR2 FYEKMQ (reference sequence). The CDR3 consists of 15 residues. The V end was cut by 2 bases, the J end by 2 bases, with 12 bases between. The CDR3 DNA reads as TGTGCCAGCAGCTTAAGGGAGGGGGGAAACACTGAAGCTTTCTTT. Its protein product is CASSLREGGNTEAFF.

This clonotype was recorded many times. The chain carries TRBV6-1 and TRBJ2-6; 8 bases match TRBD1. The CDR3 covers 18 residues. The germline V gene encodes CDR1 MNHNS and CDR2 SASEGT. Trimming took 2 bases from V and 0 from J; bases not matched to a gene: 6. DNA of the CDR3: TGTGCCAGCAGTGAACAGGGGGCGAAATCCTCTGGGGCCAACGTCCTGACTTTC. Translated, it gives CASSEQGAKSSGANVLTF.

J is TRBJ2-5 and V is TRBV7-9; 10 bases are shared with TRBD1. V gave up 5 bases and J gave up 3 bases; unmatched junction bases: 12. Germline CDR1 SEHNR, CDR2 FQNEAQ (reference sequence). The CDR3 extends over 17 amino acids. CDR3 sequence reads: CASSPSTGGGLKETQYF. CDR3 nucleotide sequence: TGTGCCAGCAGCCCCTCGACAGGGGGCGGGTTGAAAGAGACCCAGTACTTC.

The chain joins TRBV10-3 to TRBJ2-1; the match to TRBD2 covers 12 bases. Per germline, CDR1 ENHRY and CDR2 SYGVKD. CDR3 length: 20 residues. The trim removed 2 bases at V and 3 bases at J, leaving 14 bases unmatched. CDR3 coding DNA: TGTGCCATCAGTGAGATGAGAGCGGCTAGCGGGGGGGCAGGCTACAATGAGCAGTTCTTC. Protein: CAISEMRAASGGAGYNEQFF.

The chain is built from TRBV6-2 or TRBV6-3 and TRBJ1-5; D not certain. Germline V CDR1 and CDR2: MNHEY, SVGEGT. The CDR3 sequence is 14 residues long. V dropped 0 bases and J dropped 7 bases, with 10 bases sitting between them. The CDR3 DNA follows: TGTGCCAGCAGTTACTCCCGGGATTTCCAGCCCCAGCATTTT. Its translation: CASSYSRDFQPQHF.

This clonotype was counted between two and nine times. CDR3 nucleotides: TGTGCCAGCAGCTTCATTGTGGGGGACATTCAGTACTTC. Its protein product is CASSFIVGDIQYF. The rearrangement links TRBV5-5 to TRBJ2-4; either TRBD1 or TRBD2 may fit D (5 bases each). Germline V lookup: CDR1 SGHKS, CDR2 YYEKEE (reference sequence). The ends were cut back, 2 bases at V and 8 bases at J, with 11 bases in the middle. This CDR3 is 13 amino acids long.

The chain uses TRBV6-2 or TRBV6-3 and TRBJ2-7, with 7 bases aligning to TRBD1. In germline, CDR1 is MNHEY, CDR2 SVGEGT. The CDR3 length is 15 residues. The ends lost 6 bases at V and 2 bases at J; junction bases unmatched: 10. The CDR3, as DNA: TGTGCCAGCAGCCCCCTCCGGGACAGTCCCTACGAGCAGTACGTC. Its protein product is CASSPLRDSPYEQYV.

This chain connects TRBV6-5 to TRBJ2-7; TRBD1 matches at 7 bases. The germline V gene has CDR1 MNHEY and CDR2 SVGAGI. The CDR3 loop spans 14 amino acids. After removal of 0 bases from V and 5 bases from J, the junction contained 4 bases not matched to a gene. Written as DNA, the CDR3 is TGTGCCAGCAGTTACTCGTACAGGGGAAACGAGCAGTACTTC. Its protein is CASSYSYRGNEQYF.

This clonotype has only one observation. The chain has TRBV7-4 and TRBJ2-2; D is tentatively TRBD1 or TRBD2 (6 bases each). Germline V gives CDR1 SGHVT, CDR2 SQSDAQ. There are 16 residues in the CDR3. Between the trimmed V and J ends, which lost 8 bases and 0 bases, there was a span of 16 bases. CDR3 protein: CASRDGRGPNTGELFF. The CDR3 DNA sequence: TGTGCCAGCCGGGACGGCCGGGGGCCGAACACCGGGGAGCTGTTTTTT.

The V call is TRBV4-2, the J call TRBJ2-7; TRBD1 agrees at 10 bases. The germline gives CDR1 LGHNA, CDR2 YNFKEQ. The CDR3 is 18 amino acids. With 4 bases clipped from V and 5 bases from J, the junction kept 17 bases outside the gene matches. Here the CDR3 reads CASSPRASGTGERNEQYF. The DNA of the CDR3 is TGTGCCAGCAGCCCCCGGGCCTCCGGGACAGGGGAAAGAAACGAGCAGTACTTC.

This CDR3 is CASTGRSDRNTEAFF. The DNA for the CDR3 is TGTGCCAGTACAGGGAGGAGTGACCGGAACACTGAAGCTTTCTTT. V is TRBV19 and J is TRBJ1-1; the D gene is possibly TRBD1 (5 bases). The CDR3 is made up of 15 amino acids. The germline CDR1 and CDR2 sequences are LNHDA and SQIVND (reference sequence). Trimming took 7 bases from V and 1 from J, leaving 16 bases between them.

This chain connects TRBV11-2 to TRBJ1-3, with D unclear. This CDR3 has 15 residues. V lost 0 bases and J 1 base, leaving 7 bases between the germline ends. Looked up from germline, CDR1 is SGHAT and CDR2 is FQNNGV. CDR3 coding DNA: TGTGCCAGCAGCTTAGAAGGCCAGTCTGGAAACACCATATATTTT. Translation gives CASSLEGQSGNTIYF.

The chain couples TRBV19 to TRBJ2-2; D not certain. Germline V gives CDR1 LNHDA, CDR2 SQIVND (reference sequence). The CDR3 has 16 residues. V was trimmed by 7 bases and J by 0 bases, leaving 15 bases between them. CDR3 in amino acids: CASTLDGQSNTGELFF. The CDR3 nucleotides read TGTGCCAGTACATTGGACGGGCAGTCGAACACCGGGGAGCTGTTTTTT.

The V and J genes are TRBV7-8 and TRBJ1-3, with D unresolved. The CDR3 spans 16 residues. Germline-derived CDR1 and CDR2 are SGHVS and FQNEAQ. With 8 bases removed from V and 0 bases from J, the gap between germline ends came to 17 bases. For the CDR3, the DNA is TGTGCCAGCGGCGACTGGATAGGAGGCTCTGGAAACACCATATATTTT. It encodes CASGDWIGGSGNTIYF.